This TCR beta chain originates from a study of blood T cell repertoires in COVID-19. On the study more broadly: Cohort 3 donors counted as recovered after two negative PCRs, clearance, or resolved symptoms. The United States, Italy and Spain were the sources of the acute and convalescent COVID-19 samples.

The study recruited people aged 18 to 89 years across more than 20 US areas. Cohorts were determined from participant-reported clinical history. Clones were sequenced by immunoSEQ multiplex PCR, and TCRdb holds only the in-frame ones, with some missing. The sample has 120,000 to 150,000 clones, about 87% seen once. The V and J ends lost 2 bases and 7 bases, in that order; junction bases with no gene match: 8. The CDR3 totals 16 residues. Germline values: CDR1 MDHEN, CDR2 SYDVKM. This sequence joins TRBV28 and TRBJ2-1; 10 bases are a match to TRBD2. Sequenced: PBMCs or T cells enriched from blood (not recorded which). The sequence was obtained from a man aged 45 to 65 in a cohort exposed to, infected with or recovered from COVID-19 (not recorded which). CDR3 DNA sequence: TGTGCCAGCAGTTTAGGGGCTAGCGGGAGCTTAAATGAGCAGTTCTTC. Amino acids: CASSLGASGSLNEQFF.